This entry features one T cell receptor beta chain sequence. Its target is not known. This sample stems from a study of graft-versus-host responses after intestinal transplantation. Study at large: All of the recipients had induction that used anti-thymocyte globulin, then tacrolimus and steroids for two to four years. Study findings and constraints: Allografts from individuals with graft-donor T cell macrochimerism displayed high graft-versus-host to host-versus-graft clonal ratios.

Profiled with immunoSEQ multiplex PCR; TCRdb holds only in-frame clones, not every one. The data hold 80,000 or so clones, with around 93% observed a single time. The CDR3 extends over 18 amino acids. Trimming stripped 5 bases from V and 2 bases from J, with 21 bases between. Germline V gives CDR1 WNHNN, CDR2 SYGVQD (reference sequence). The sample consisted of PBMCs, taken 98 days after intestinal transplantation. The TCR was taken from a human patient who received an intestinal transplant, so some T cells may come from the graft donor. The rearrangement links TRBV10-1 to TRBJ2-2, with D possibly matching TRBD2 (7 bases). CDR3 in DNA: TGCGCCAGCAGTAGGTTGCTGCGGGGGCCGAATAACACCGGGGAGCTGTTTTTT. Translation gives CASSRLLRGPNNTGELFF.